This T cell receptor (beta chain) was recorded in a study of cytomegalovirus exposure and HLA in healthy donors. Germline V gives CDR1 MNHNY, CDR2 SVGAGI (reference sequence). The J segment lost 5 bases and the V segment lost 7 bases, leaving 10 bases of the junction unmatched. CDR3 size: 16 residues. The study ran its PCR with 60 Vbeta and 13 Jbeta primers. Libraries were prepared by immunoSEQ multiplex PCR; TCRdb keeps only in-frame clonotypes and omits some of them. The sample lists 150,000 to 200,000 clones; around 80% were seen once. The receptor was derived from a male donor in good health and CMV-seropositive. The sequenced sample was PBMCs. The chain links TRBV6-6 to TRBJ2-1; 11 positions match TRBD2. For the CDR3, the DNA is TGTGCCAGCACCGACCCACTAGCGGGAGTAAACAATGAGCAGTTCTTC. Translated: CASTDPLAGVNNEQFF.